This T cell receptor beta chain is from a study of vaccination effects on CD4 cells after COVID-19. Study findings and constraints: Convalescent patients were few in the study, and early post-infection timepoints were absent.

Antigen-specific CD4+ T cells expanded by the ViraFEST assay with viral peptide pools were then sequenced. With about 9 days of culture completed, CD4+ T cells were isolated. Two-dose BNT162b2 or mRNA-1273 vaccination was given to participants. Vaccine recipients lacked prior SARS-CoV-2 infection and had negative nucleocapsid antibodies. A few million PBMC per well were cultured with 8.5 to 10 IU/ml IL-2 and around 9.4 ug/ml peptides. On both days 3 and 7, half of the culture medium was replaced with IL-2 medium. Regarding this clone: Its antigen is not known.

The CDR3 loop spans 15 amino acids. The V segment lost 3 bases and the J segment 5 bases; nucleotides outside the gene matches: 8. Germline lookup yields CDR1 MNHEY and CDR2 SVGAGI. The protocol was immunoSEQ multiplex PCR, while the TCRdb copy is restricted to in-frame clones and leaves out a portion. Here the sample spans fewer than 90,000 clones, under 80% being singletons. The V and J genes are TRBV6-5 and TRBJ2-5, with 8 bases that match TRBD2. This material consisted of CD4+ T cells from PBMCs cultured with HCoV-OC43 spike peptides, taken after COVID-19 vaccination. Documented subset: HCoV-OC43 spike overlapping peptide pool stimulation. This receptor was taken from a human donor who received a COVID-19 vaccine. Here the CDR3 DNA reads TGTGCCAGCAGTTATCAGAAGCGGGGGTATGAGACCCAGTACTTC. It yields the protein CASSYQKRGYETQYF.